The T cell receptor beta chain under discussion was sequenced for a study of cytomegalovirus exposure and HLA in healthy donors. Notes on the study in general: Previous analysis showed most TCR beta V segments were productive about 87% or about 30% of the time. Most subjects' HLA-A and HLA-B alleles were reportedly predicted from TCR beta sequences.

13 Jbeta primers and 60 Vbeta primers were used for the PCR. Assay used: immunoSEQ multiplex PCR; TCRdb lists only in-frame clones, some missing. The profile shows fewer than 95,000 clones, roughly 73% of them singletons. Note on this clone: Its target is unknown.

Germline assignment: CDR1 LNHNV and CDR2 YYDKDF (reference sequence). Trimming took 1 base from V and 10 from J, leaving 16 bases between them. The CDR3 is 14 amino acids. This clonotype was obtained from a middle-aged woman in good health and CMV-seropositive. Sample: PBMCs. The chain carries TRBV15 and TRBJ1-2; D not resolved. The CDR3 DNA is TGTGCCACCAGCAGAGGGCCCTCCGAAGTTCTCTACACCTTC. It encodes CATSRGPSEVLYTF.